This entry concerns a single T cell receptor (beta chain). No antigen is known for it. This sample was taken from a study of monozygotic twins with inflammatory bowel disease. Findings of the study overall: IBD-affected twins scored below their healthy co-twins in TCRbeta diversity (inverse Simpson).

The CDR3 runs 14 residues. The germline gives CDR1 MNHNS, CDR2 SASEGT. One entry per CDR3 protein, without DNA, is what TCRdb gives after re-calling the 5' RACE reads. This repertoire includes some 210,000 distinct CDR3 sequences. This clonotype originated in a human donor with ulcerative colitis or Crohn's disease, or a healthy co-twin of an affected twin (not recorded which). The sequenced material came from blood. V is TRBV6-1 and J is TRBJ2-3; checking the TCRdb D call of TRBD2 is not possible without DNA. This chain's CDR3 is CASSGAGGTDTQYF.